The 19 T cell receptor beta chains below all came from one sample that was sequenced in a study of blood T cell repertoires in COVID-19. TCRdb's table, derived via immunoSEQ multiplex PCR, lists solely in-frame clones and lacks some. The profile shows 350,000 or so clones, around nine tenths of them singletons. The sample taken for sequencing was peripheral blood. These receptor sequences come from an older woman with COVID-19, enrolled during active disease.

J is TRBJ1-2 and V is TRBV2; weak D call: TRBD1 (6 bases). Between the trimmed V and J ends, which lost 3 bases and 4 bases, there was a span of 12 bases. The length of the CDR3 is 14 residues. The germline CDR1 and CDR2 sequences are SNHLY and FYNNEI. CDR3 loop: CASSDGGGGYGYTF. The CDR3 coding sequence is TGTGCCAGCAGTGACGGAGGGGGGGGCTATGGCTACACCTTC.

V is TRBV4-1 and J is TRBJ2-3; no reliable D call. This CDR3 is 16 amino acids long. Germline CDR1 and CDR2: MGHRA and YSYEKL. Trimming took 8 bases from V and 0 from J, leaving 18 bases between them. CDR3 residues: CASQGPAEPSTDTQYF. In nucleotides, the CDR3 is TGCGCCAGCCAAGGTCCCGCGGAACCAAGCACAGATACGCAGTATTTT.

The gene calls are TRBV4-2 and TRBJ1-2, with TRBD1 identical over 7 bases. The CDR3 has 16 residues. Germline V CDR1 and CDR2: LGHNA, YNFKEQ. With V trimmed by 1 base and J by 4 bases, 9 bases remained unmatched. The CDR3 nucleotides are TGTGCCAGCAGCCAAGGAATCCGGGACAGCGTCTATGGCTACACCTTC. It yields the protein CASSQGIRDSVYGYTF.

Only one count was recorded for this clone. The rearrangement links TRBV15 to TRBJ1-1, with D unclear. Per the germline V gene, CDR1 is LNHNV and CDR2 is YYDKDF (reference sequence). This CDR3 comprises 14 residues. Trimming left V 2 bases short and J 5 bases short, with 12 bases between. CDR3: CATSRPDLMTEAFF. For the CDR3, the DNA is TGTGCCACCAGCAGACCCGACTTGATGACTGAAGCTTTCTTT.

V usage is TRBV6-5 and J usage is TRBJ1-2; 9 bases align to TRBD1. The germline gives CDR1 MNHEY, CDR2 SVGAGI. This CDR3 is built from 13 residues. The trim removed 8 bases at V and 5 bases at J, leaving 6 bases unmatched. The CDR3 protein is CASSGQGYYGYTF. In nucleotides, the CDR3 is TGTGCCAGCTCGGGACAGGGCTATTATGGCTACACCTTC.

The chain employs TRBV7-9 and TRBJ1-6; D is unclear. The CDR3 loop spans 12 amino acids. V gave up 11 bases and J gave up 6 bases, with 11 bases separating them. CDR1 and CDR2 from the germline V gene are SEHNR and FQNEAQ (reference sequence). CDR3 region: CALGGFNSPLHF. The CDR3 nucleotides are TGTGCCCTAGGCGGGTTTAATTCACCCCTCCACTTT.

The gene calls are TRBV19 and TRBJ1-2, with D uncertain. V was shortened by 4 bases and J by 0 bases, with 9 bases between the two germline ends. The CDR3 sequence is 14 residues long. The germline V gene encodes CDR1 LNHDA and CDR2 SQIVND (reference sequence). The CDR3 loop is CASSNRGTNYGYTF. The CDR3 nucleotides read TGTGCCAGTAGTAATCGAGGGACTAACTATGGCTACACCTTC. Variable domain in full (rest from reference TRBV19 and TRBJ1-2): DGGITQSPKYLFRKEGQNVTLSCEQNLNHDAMYWYRQDPGQGLRLIYYSQIVNDFQKGDIAEGYSVSREKKESFPLTVTSAQKNPTAFYLCASSNRGTNYGYTFGSGTRLTVV.

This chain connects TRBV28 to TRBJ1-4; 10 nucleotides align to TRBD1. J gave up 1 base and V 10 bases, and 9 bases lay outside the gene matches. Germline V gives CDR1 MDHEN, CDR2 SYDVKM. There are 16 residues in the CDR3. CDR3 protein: CAITGQGVGTNEKLFF. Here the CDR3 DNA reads TGTGCCATCACCGGACAGGGGGTGGGAACTAATGAAAAACTGTTTTTT.

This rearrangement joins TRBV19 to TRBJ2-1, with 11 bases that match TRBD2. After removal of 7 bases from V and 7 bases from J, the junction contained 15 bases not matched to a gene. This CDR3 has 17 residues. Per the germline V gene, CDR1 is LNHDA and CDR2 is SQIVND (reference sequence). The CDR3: CASMGPTSGGRGNEQFF. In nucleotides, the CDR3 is TGTGCCAGTATGGGCCCCACTAGCGGGGGCCGGGGAAATGAGCAGTTCTTC.

The CDR3 region has the DNA TGTGCCAGCAGCCCTCGGACTAGCGGGGGGGGTGAGCAGTTCTTC. Its protein product is CASSPRTSGGGEQFF. V is TRBV9 and J is TRBJ2-1, with 15 bases fitting TRBD2. The CDR3 sequence is 15 residues long. J was trimmed by 9 bases and V by 4 bases; bases with no gene match: 5. In germline, CDR1 is SGDLS, CDR2 YYNGEE. The full variable domain, in which reference TRBV9 and TRBJ2-1 provide the parts outside the CDR3, is DSGVTQTPKHLITATGQRVTLRCSPRSGDLSVYWYQQSLDQGLQFLIQYYNGEERAKGNILERFSAQQFPDLHSELNLSSLELGDSALYFCASSPRTSGGGEQFFGPGTRLTVL.

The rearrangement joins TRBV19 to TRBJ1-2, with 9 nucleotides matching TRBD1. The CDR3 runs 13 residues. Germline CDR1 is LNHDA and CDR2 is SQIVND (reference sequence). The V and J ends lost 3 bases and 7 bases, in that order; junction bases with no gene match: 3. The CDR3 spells CASSMDRGSGYTF. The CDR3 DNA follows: TGTGCCAGTAGTATGGACAGGGGATCTGGCTACACCTTC.

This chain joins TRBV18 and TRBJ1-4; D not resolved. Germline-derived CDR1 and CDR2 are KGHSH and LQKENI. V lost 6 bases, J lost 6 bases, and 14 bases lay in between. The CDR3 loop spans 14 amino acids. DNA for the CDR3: TGTGCCAGCTCGGGCCAGAGCCGGTATGAAAAACTGTTTTTT. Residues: CASSGQSRYEKLFF.

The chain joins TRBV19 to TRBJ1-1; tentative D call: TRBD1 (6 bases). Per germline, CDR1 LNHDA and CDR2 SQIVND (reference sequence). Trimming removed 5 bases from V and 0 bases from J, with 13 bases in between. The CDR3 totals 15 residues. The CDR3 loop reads CASSPPGALNTEAFF. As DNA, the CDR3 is TGTGCCAGTAGTCCACCAGGGGCCCTGAACACTGAAGCTTTCTTT.

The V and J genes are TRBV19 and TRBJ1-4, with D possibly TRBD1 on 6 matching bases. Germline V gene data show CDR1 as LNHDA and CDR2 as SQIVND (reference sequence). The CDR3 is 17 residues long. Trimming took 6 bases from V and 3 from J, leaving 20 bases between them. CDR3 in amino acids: CASSSIGGLGSNEKLFF. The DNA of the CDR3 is TGTGCCAGTAGCTCCATTGGGGGCCTGGGGTCTAATGAAAAACTGTTTTTT.

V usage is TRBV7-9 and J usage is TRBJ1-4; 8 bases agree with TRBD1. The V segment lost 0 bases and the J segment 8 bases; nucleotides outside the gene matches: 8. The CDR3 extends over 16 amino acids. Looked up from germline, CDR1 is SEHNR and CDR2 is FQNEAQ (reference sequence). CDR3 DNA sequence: TGTGCCAGCAGCTTAGCGCCGGCAGGGGGCAGAGAAAAACTGTTTTTT. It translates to CASSLAPAGGREKLFF.

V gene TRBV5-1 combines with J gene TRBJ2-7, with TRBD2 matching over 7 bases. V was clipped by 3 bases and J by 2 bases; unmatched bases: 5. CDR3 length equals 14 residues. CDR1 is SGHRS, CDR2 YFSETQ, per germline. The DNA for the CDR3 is TGCGCCAGCAGCTCTAGCGGTTCCACCTACGAGCAGTACTTC. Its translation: CASSSSGSTYEQYF.

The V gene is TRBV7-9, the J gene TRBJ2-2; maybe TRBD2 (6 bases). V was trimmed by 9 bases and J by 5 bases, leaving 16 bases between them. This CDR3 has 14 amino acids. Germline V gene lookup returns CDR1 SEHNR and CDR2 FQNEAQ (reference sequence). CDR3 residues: CASSARRGTGELFF. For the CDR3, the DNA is TGTGCCAGTTCCGCCCGGAGGGGTACCGGGGAGCTGTTTTTT.

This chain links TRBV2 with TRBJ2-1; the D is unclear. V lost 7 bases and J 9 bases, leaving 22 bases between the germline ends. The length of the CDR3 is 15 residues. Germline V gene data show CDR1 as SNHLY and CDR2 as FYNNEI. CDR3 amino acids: CASKTPAGSKIEQFF. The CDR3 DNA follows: TGTGCCAGCAAGACCCCCGCCGGGTCTAAAATTGAGCAGTTCTTC.

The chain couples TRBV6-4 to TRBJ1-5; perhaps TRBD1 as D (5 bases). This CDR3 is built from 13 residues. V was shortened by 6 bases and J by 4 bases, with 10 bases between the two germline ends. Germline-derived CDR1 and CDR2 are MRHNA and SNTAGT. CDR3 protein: CASSQGPNQPQHF. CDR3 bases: TGTGCCAGCAGCCAGGGTCCTAATCAGCCCCAGCATTTT.